This passage covers 29 T cell receptor beta chains from one sample sequenced in a study of cytomegalovirus exposure and HLA in healthy donors. Researchers ran the PCR with 60 Vbeta and 13 Jbeta primers. The protocol was immunoSEQ multiplex PCR, while the TCRdb copy is restricted to in-frame clones and leaves out a portion. This sample yields roughly 100,000 clones, of which roughly 80% are seen a single time; approximately 7.2% belongs to the top ten. Sequencing was performed on PBMCs. These receptors were taken from a man aged 25-45 years in good health and CMV-seropositive.

The genes are TRBV5-6 and TRBJ2-2; D may be TRBD1 (5 bases). V shed 1 base and J shed 0 bases, with 7 bases lying between them. This CDR3 has 15 amino acids. CDR1 is SGHDT and CDR2 is YYEEEE in the germline V gene. CDR3 residues: CASSLLGPNTGELFF. The CDR3 DNA reads TGTGCCAGCAGCTTGTTGGGGCCGAACACCGGGGAGCTGTTTTTT.

The chain joins TRBV27 to TRBJ2-1; D is unclear. Trimming took 3 bases from V and 12 from J, leaving 15 bases between them. The CDR3 totals 13 residues. Germline V lookup: CDR1 MNHEY, CDR2 SMNVEV (reference sequence). The CDR3 DNA reads as TGTGCCAGCAGTTTCGGGTCCCCCACGGGGCAGTTCTTC. Translation: CASSFGSPTGQFF.

This chain connects TRBV19 to TRBJ1-6; possibly TRBD1 for D (5 bases). Germline CDR1 reads LNHDA; CDR2 reads SQIVND (reference sequence). The CDR3 is 14 residues long. V lost 3 bases, J lost 8 bases, and 11 bases lay in between. Here the CDR3 reads CASSILQVYSPLHF. The CDR3 region has the DNA TGTGCCAGTAGTATCTTACAGGTGTATTCACCCCTCCACTTT.

The chain is built from TRBV4-1 and TRBJ1-2, with TRBD1 matching over 9 bases. Germline values: CDR1 MGHRA, CDR2 YSYEKL. Losses at the gene ends were 4 bases for V and 3 bases for J; bases not matched to a gene: 9. This CDR3 comprises 16 residues. CDR3 loop: CASSPQQGASYYGYTF. The DNA for the CDR3 is TGCGCCAGCAGCCCGCAACAGGGGGCATCGTACTATGGCTACACCTTC.

The chain is built from TRBV7-9 and TRBJ2-5; 8 bases fit TRBD2. The V gene end was trimmed by 5 bases and the J gene end by 0 bases; junction bases not matched to a gene: 8. This CDR3 comprises 16 residues. From germline, CDR1 is SEHNR and CDR2 FQNEAQ (reference sequence). CDR3 in amino acids: CASSQSPGGYQETQYF. DNA for the CDR3: TGTGCCAGCAGCCAGAGTCCGGGGGGGTACCAAGAGACCCAGTACTTC.

This rearrangement joins TRBV6-5 to TRBJ2-3; 7 bases agree with TRBD1. Germline V gene lookup returns CDR1 MNHEY and CDR2 SVGAGI. This CDR3 has 14 amino acids. J lost 1 base, V lost 7 bases, and 5 bases had no gene match. The chain's CDR3 is CASTTDRGTDTQYF. In DNA form, the CDR3 reads TGTGCCAGCACTACCGACAGGGGCACAGATACGCAGTATTTT.

This chain links TRBV4-1 with TRBJ2-1; D is undetermined. Germline V gene lookup returns CDR1 MGHRA and CDR2 YSYEKL. With 0 bases removed from V and 3 bases from J, the gap between germline ends came to 6 bases. The CDR3 length is 14 residues. The CDR3 is CASSQDSVYNEQFF. The CDR3 region has the DNA TGCGCCAGCAGCCAAGATAGTGTCTACAATGAGCAGTTCTTC.

The V call is TRBV4-3, the J call TRBJ2-2, with D possibly being TRBD2 (5 bases). V was clipped by 1 base and J by 3 bases, with 9 bases between them. Looked up from germline, CDR1 is LGHNA and CDR2 is YSLEER. CDR3 size: 15 residues. The CDR3 protein is CASSQVSGDTGELFF. For the CDR3, the DNA is TGCGCCAGCAGCCAAGTCTCCGGGGACACCGGGGAGCTGTTTTTT.

The count of this clone is one. The chain uses TRBV6-5 and TRBJ1-2; 7 bases map to TRBD1. V lost 6 bases and J lost 0; bases outside the gene matches: 4. CDR3 length: 14 residues. In germline, CDR1 is MNHEY, CDR2 SVGAGI. CDR3 nucleotides: TGTGCCAGCAGGGGACAGCCTGCTAACTATGGCTACACCTTC. Protein: CASRGQPANYGYTF.

This chain links TRBV29-1 with TRBJ2-7, with a tentative D call TRBD1 (5 bases). The ends were cut back, 4 bases at V and 2 bases at J, with 9 bases in the middle. The CDR3 is 12 amino acids. The V gene's germline CDR1 is SQVTM and CDR2 ANQGSEA. The CDR3 DNA sequence: TGCAGCGTTGTTCTAGGGGCCTACGAGCAGTACTTC. Protein product: CSVVLGAYEQYF.

This clone appeared a few times. This chain links TRBV4-2 with TRBJ2-2; tentative D call: TRBD1 (6 bases). Trimming removed 1 base from V and 6 bases from J, with 12 bases in between. This CDR3 is built from 15 residues. From germline, CDR1 is LGHNA and CDR2 YNFKEQ. The CDR3 reads CASSQAQGKPGELFF. Written as DNA, the CDR3 is TGTGCCAGCAGCCAAGCTCAGGGGAAGCCCGGGGAGCTGTTTTTT.

The rearrangement joins TRBV6-4 to TRBJ2-3; TRBD2 aligns across 13 bases. V lost 5 bases, J lost 3 bases, and 2 bases stayed unmatched. The CDR3 is 15 residues long. CDR1 MRHNA and CDR2 SNTAGT come from the germline V gene. The CDR3 is CASSKLAGGTDTQYF. CDR3 nucleotides: TGTGCCAGCAGTAAACTAGCGGGGGGGACAGATACGCAGTATTTT.

This rearrangement joins TRBV29-1 to TRBJ2-1, with TRBD2 matching 14 bases. V was pared by 2 bases and J by 7 bases, with 7 bases of the junction left unmatched. CDR1 SQVTM and CDR2 ANQGSEA come from the germline V gene. This CDR3 is built from 16 residues. The CDR3 region has the DNA TGCAGCGTTGAAAGGACTAGCGGGGGGTTAAGGAATGAGCAGTTCTTC. Residues: CSVERTSGGLRNEQFF.

This clone was counted only a few times. CDR3 sequence (DNA): TGTGCCAGCAGCTTAGAGCGAGGGGGGACCCAGTACTTC. It is translated as CASSLERGGTQYF. The chain is built from TRBV7-9 and TRBJ2-5; D may be TRBD1 (6 bases). This CDR3 has 13 amino acids. The V end lost 1 base, the J end lost 7 bases, and 10 bases lay between the germline ends. CDR1 SEHNR and CDR2 FQNEAQ come from the germline V gene (reference sequence).

This rearrangement joins TRBV10-3 to TRBJ1-3, with TRBD1 identical over 10 bases. The V gene end was trimmed by 6 bases and the J gene end by 6 bases; junction bases not matched to a gene: 5. From germline, CDR1 is ENHRY and CDR2 SYGVKD. The CDR3 is made up of 14 amino acids. The CDR3 region is CAIRGDRGPNTIYF. The CDR3 bases are TGTGCCATCAGAGGGGACAGGGGACCAAACACCATATATTTT.

CDR3 DNA: TGTGCCAGCAGCCCCATAGCGGGCGGTATCACAGATACGCAGTATTTT. This codes for CASSPIAGGITDTQYF. The chain uses TRBV7-9 and TRBJ2-3, with 7 bases matching TRBD2. The trim removed 5 bases at V and 2 bases at J, leaving 10 bases unmatched. Germline V lookup: CDR1 SEHNR, CDR2 FQNEAQ (reference sequence). There are 16 residues in the CDR3.

Turning to this clone: Germline and junction disagree at one end, which may indicate a read error. The chain is built from TRBV7-9 and TRBJ2-7; D may be TRBD1 (5 bases). The CDR3 is 15 amino acids. Per germline, CDR1 SEHNR and CDR2 FQNEAQ (reference sequence). The CDR3 loop reads CSSSSQRQISGEQYF. In DNA form, the CDR3 reads TGTTCCAGCAGCTCGCAGCGACAGATTTCAGGGGAGCAGTACTTC.

The chain joins TRBV27 to TRBJ2-1; TRBD2 is a possible D gene (6 bases). The germline V gene has CDR1 MNHEY and CDR2 SMNVEV (reference sequence). V was cut by 6 bases and J by 4 bases, with 7 bases left in between. This CDR3 has 12 residues. CDR3 sequence (DNA): TGTGCCAGCAGCCGGGGGTACAATGAGCAGTTCTTC. Its protein product is CASSRGYNEQFF.

The V gene is TRBV9, the J gene TRBJ2-1, with 15 positions matching TRBD2. The CDR3 runs 16 residues. With V trimmed by 3 bases and J by 9 bases, 7 bases remained unmatched. The V gene's germline CDR1 is SGDLS and CDR2 YYNGEE. The CDR3 is CASSARTSGGAGEQFF. The CDR3 DNA sequence: TGTGCCAGCAGCGCCCGGACTAGCGGGGGGGCCGGTGAGCAGTTCTTC.

The chain links TRBV30 to TRBJ2-5; a possible D gene is TRBD1 (5 bases). CDR1 and CDR2 (germline): GTSNPN, SVGIG (reference sequence). Trimming took off 2 bases at V and 1 base at J, with 14 bases between the two ends. This CDR3 has 15 residues. The CDR3 protein is CAWSIDRTVQETQYF. CDR3 sequence (DNA): TGTGCCTGGAGTATAGACAGAACGGTCCAAGAGACCCAGTACTTC.

Of note for this clone: The junction does not match germline at one end; this may be a read error. The chain carries TRBV30 and TRBJ2-5; tentatively, D is TRBD1 (5 bases). The CDR3 is 12 amino acids. Germline-derived CDR1 and CDR2 are GTSNPN and SVGIG (reference sequence). CDR3 loop: CAWSVRGEIQYF. The DNA for the CDR3 is TGTGCCTGGAGTGTAAGGGGCGAGATCCAGTACTTC.

This chain links TRBV4-3 with TRBJ2-1, with 9 bases aligning to TRBD2. The CDR3 consists of 15 residues. The V and J ends lost 4 bases and 7 bases, in that order; junction bases with no gene match: 8. Germline V gene sequence: CDR1 LGHNA, CDR2 YSLEER. CDR3 sequence: CASSPIPGLANEQFF. The CDR3 bases are TGCGCCAGCAGCCCCATCCCGGGACTAGCTAATGAGCAGTTCTTC.

This clone occurred once. V is TRBV5-1 and J is TRBJ1-6; 7 nucleotides line up with TRBD1. CDR1 and CDR2 from the germline V gene are SGHRS and YFSETQ. The CDR3 sequence is 15 residues long. V lost 3 bases and J lost 7; bases outside the gene matches: 7. The CDR3 bases are TGCGCCAGCAGCTCCAGACAGGGAGGCAATTCACCCCTCCACTTT. Translation gives CASSSRQGGNSPLHF.

This chain links TRBV18 with TRBJ1-1, with 7 bases aligning to TRBD1. The CDR3 is made up of 14 amino acids. Germline CDR1 KGHSH, CDR2 LQKENI. The V and J ends lost 3 bases and 1 base, in that order; junction bases with no gene match: 2. Written as DNA, the CDR3 is TGTGCCAGCTCACCGGGACAGCCGAACACTGAAGCTTTCTTT. It specifies CASSPGQPNTEAFF.

V gene TRBV9 combines with J gene TRBJ1-6; no definite D call. The CDR3 loop spans 16 amino acids. V was shortened by 4 bases and J by 6 bases, with 17 bases between the two germline ends. Looked up from germline, CDR1 is SGDLS and CDR2 is YYNGEE. CDR3 amino acids: CASSPRPQSGNSPLHF. The DNA for the CDR3 is TGTGCCAGCAGCCCCCGACCTCAAAGCGGTAATTCACCCCTCCACTTT.

The CDR3: CASSALGSSYEQYF. CDR3 DNA sequence: TGTGCCAGCAGCGCGTTAGGGAGCTCCTACGAGCAGTACTTC. J is TRBJ2-7 and V is TRBV9, with D possibly being TRBD2 (5 bases). V dropped 3 bases and J dropped 0 bases, with 10 bases sitting between them. The CDR3 is 14 amino acids. Per germline, CDR1 SGDLS and CDR2 YYNGEE.

The genes are TRBV6-5 and TRBJ1-2; 7 nucleotides match TRBD1. This CDR3 comprises 15 residues. Unmatched junction bases numbered 9, after V lost 5 bases and J lost 3 bases. Per germline, CDR1 MNHEY and CDR2 SVGAGI. The CDR3, as DNA: TGTGCCAGCAGTACGAGCCTAGGGACAGACTATGGCTACACCTTC. It encodes CASSTSLGTDYGYTF.

This clone was picked up a small number of times. The chain uses TRBV6-1 and TRBJ1-1, with D hard to call. V lost 8 bases and J 0 bases, leaving 7 bases between the germline ends. Germline V gene lookup returns CDR1 MNHNS and CDR2 SASEGT. CDR3 length equals 12 residues. CDR3: CASLTVNTEAFF. CDR3 sequence (DNA): TGTGCCAGCCTTACAGTGAACACTGAAGCTTTCTTT.

V gene TRBV5-5 combines with J gene TRBJ2-3; weak D call: TRBD1 (6 bases). In germline, CDR1 is SGHKS, CDR2 YYEKEE (reference sequence). The CDR3 has 15 amino acids. V was clipped by 4 bases and J by 2 bases, with 14 bases between them. CDR3 amino acids: CASSARGSNTDTQYF. The CDR3 DNA follows: TGTGCCAGCAGCGCAAGGGGGTCTAACACAGATACGCAGTATTTT.